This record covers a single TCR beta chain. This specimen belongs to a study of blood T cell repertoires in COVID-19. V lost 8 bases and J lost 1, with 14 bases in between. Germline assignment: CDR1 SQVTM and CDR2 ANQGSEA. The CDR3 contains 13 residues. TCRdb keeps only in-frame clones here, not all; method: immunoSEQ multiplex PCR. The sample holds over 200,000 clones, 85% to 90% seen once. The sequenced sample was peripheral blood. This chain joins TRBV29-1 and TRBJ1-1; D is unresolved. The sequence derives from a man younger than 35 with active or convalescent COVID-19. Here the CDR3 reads CSSSLNSNTEAFF. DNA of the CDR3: TGCAGCTCTTCCCTTAATTCGAACACTGAAGCTTTCTTT.